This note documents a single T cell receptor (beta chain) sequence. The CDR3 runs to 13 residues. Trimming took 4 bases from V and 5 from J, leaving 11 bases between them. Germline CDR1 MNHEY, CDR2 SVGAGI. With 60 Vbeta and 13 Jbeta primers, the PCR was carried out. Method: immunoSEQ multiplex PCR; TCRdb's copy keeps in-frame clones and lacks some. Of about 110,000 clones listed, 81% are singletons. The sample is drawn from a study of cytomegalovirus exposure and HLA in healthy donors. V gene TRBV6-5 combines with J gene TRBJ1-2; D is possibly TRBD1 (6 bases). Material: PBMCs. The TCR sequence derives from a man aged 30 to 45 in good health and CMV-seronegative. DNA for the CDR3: TGTGCCAGCAGTTTCCAGGGGACATATGGCTACACCTTC. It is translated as CASSFQGTYGYTF.